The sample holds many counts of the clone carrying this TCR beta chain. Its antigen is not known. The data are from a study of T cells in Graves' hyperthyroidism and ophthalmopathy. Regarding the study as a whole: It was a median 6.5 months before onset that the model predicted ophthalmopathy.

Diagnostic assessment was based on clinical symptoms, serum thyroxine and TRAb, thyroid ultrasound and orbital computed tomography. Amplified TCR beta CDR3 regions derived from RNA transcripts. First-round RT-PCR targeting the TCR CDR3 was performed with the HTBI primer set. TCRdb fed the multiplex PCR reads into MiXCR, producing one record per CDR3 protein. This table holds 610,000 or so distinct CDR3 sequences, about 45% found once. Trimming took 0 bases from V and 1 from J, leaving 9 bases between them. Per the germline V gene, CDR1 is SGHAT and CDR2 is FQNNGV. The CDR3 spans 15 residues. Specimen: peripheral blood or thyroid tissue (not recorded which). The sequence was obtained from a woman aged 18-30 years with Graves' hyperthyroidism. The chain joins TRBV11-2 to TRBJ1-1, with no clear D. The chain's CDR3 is CASSLDQLGNTEAFF. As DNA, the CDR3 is TGTGCCAGCAGCTTAGATCAGCTGGGGAACACTGAAGCTTTCTTT.